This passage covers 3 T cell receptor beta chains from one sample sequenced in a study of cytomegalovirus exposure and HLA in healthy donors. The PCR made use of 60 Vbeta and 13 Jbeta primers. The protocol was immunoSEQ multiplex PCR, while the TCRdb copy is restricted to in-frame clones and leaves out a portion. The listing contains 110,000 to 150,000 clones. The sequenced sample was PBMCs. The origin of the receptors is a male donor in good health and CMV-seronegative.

In DNA form, the CDR3 reads TGTGCCAGCAGTTACTCAGCCAGCGGGACTCCAGAGACCCAGTACTTC. It yields the protein CASSYSASGTPETQYF. J is TRBJ2-5 and V is TRBV6-5, with 7 nucleotides matching TRBD2. CDR1 and CDR2 from the germline V gene are MNHEY and SVGAGI. After removal of 0 bases from V and 4 bases from J, the junction contained 8 bases not matched to a gene. The CDR3 is made up of 16 amino acids.

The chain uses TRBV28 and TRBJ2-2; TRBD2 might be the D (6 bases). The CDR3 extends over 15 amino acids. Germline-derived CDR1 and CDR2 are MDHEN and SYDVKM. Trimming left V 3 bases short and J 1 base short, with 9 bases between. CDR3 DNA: TGTGCCAGCAGTTTTCTCGGGGGGAACACCGGGGAGCTGTTTTTT. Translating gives CASSFLGGNTGELFF.

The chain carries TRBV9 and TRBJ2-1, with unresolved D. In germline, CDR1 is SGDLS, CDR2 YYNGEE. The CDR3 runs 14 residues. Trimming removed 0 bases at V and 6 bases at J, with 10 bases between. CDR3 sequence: CASSVGSRGNEQFF. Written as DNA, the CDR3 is TGTGCCAGCAGCGTAGGGTCTAGAGGCAATGAGCAGTTCTTC.